A single sample is the source of the 28 T cell receptor beta chains below, sequenced in a study of beta chain features in type 1 diabetes. Findings and caveats of the study: People with Type 1 diabetes carried modestly yet significantly shorter TCRB CDR3s in all four CD4+ subsets.

Sequencing targeted expressed TCRB transcripts, as all isolated RNA had been reverse transcribed. Data came from immunoSEQ multiplex PCR; TCRdb stores just in-frame clones and leaves some out. The profile shows about 150,000 clones, roughly 9% of them singletons. Which antigens these TCRs recognize remains unknown. The sample was central memory CD4+ T cells from blood. These receptors all stem from a woman younger than 45 with type 1 diabetes.

V usage is TRBV10-3 and J usage is TRBJ1-1; unclear D gene. Germline CDR1 is ENHRY and CDR2 is SYGVKD. V was shortened by 4 bases and J by 0 bases, with 6 bases between the two germline ends. The CDR3 covers 13 residues. In nucleotides, the CDR3 is TGTGCCATCAGTGGCCAGATGAACACTGAAGCTTTCTTT. The encoded protein is CAISGQMNTEAFF.

J is TRBJ2-7 and V is TRBV14; D is unresolved. CDR3 length equals 13 residues. The V end was cut by 0 bases, the J end by 9 bases, with 12 bases between. CDR1 and CDR2 from the germline V gene are SGHDN and FVKESK. The CDR3 sequence: CASSQDNAGVQYF. The CDR3 nucleotides are TGTGCCAGCAGCCAAGATAACGCAGGCGTGCAGTACTTC.

The CDR3 bases are TGCGCCAGCAGCTATTGGGGGGGCCCCGAAGAGACCCAGTACTTC. Amino acid sequence: CASSYWGGPEETQYF. The chain joins TRBV5-1 to TRBJ2-5; possible D gene TRBD2, 7 bases. This CDR3 is 15 amino acids long. Germline V lookup: CDR1 SGHRS, CDR2 YFSETQ. The V gene lost 3 bases and the J gene lost 3 bases, with 15 bases spanning the gap. Full variable domain (remainder filled in from reference TRBV5-1 and TRBJ2-5): KAGVTQTPRYLIKTRGQQVTLSCSPISGHRSVSWYQQTPGQGLQFLFEYFSETQRNKGNFPGRFSGRQFSNSRSEMNVSTLELGDSALYLCASSYWGGPEETQYFGPGTRLLVL.

The genes are TRBV29-1 and TRBJ2-5, with TRBD2 identical over 10 bases. CDR1 and CDR2 from the germline V gene are SQVTM and ANQGSEA. The junction had 22 bases not matched to a gene; V was cut back by 4 bases and J by 5 bases. The CDR3 loop spans 19 amino acids. CDR3 residues: CSVGLAGASSAVARETQYF. CDR3 nucleotide sequence: TGCAGCGTTGGGCTAGCGGGAGCCTCGTCTGCCGTCGCGCGGGAGACCCAGTACTTC.

This clone was detected only a few times. V is TRBV7-9 and J is TRBJ2-3; D uncertain. The V gene lost 8 bases and the J gene lost 4 bases, with 7 bases spanning the gap. Germline V gene data show CDR1 as SEHNR and CDR2 as FQNEAQ (reference sequence). The CDR3 covers 11 residues. The CDR3 nucleotides read TGTGCCAGCTGGAGCCCAGATACGCAGTATTTT. Encoded protein: CASWSPDTQYF.

A few counts support this clone. V gene TRBV5-4 combines with J gene TRBJ2-1; possible D gene TRBD2, 6 bases. The CDR3 contains 15 residues. The ends were cut back, 4 bases at V and 2 bases at J, with 13 bases in the middle. Germline V gene sequence: CDR1 SGHNT, CDR2 YYREEE (reference sequence). CDR3 coding DNA: TGTGCCAGCAGCCGGGCCAGCGGGCCCTACAATGAGCAGTTCTTC. Translating gives CASSRASGPYNEQFF. Variable domain in full (rest from reference TRBV5-4 and TRBJ2-1): ETGVTQSPTHLIKTRGQQVTLRCSSQSGHNTVSWYQQALGQGPQFIFQYYREEENGRGNFPPRFSGLQFPNYSSELNVNALELDDSALYLCASSRASGPYNEQFFGPGTRLTVL.

This clone was counted only a few times. The J gene is TRBJ2-1, the V gene TRBV30; 10 nucleotides agree with TRBD2. The CDR3 runs to 14 residues. V shed 5 bases, J shed 2 bases, and the junction held 3 bases outside the gene matches. Germline V gene data show CDR1 as GTSNPN and CDR2 as SVGIG (reference sequence). CDR3 bases: TGTGCCTGGGAGCTAGCGGGAGCCTACAATGAGCAGTTCTTC. Residues: CAWELAGAYNEQFF.

The chain is built from TRBV28 and TRBJ1-2, with 10 bases that match TRBD1. V lost 7 bases and J lost 8; bases outside the gene matches: 4. Germline lookup yields CDR1 MDHEN and CDR2 SYDVKM. This CDR3 region has 12 residues. CDR3 nucleotide sequence: TGTGCCAGCACCAGGACAGGGGGAGGCTACACCTTC. Protein sequence: CASTRTGGGYTF.

J is TRBJ1-5 and V is TRBV7-8; D gene uncertain. Trimming stripped 2 bases from V and 6 bases from J, with 11 bases between. The CDR3 loop spans 14 amino acids. Germline values: CDR1 SGHVS, CDR2 FQNEAQ. In DNA, the CDR3 is TGTGCCAGCAGCTTACCCGGGAACACTCAGCCCCAGCATTTT. Its protein product is CASSLPGNTQPQHF.

V gene TRBV5-6 combines with J gene TRBJ2-2; D unclear. There are 12 residues in the CDR3. Germline assignment: CDR1 SGHDT and CDR2 YYEEEE. With 1 base removed from V and 5 bases from J, the gap between germline ends came to 3 bases. The CDR3 reads CASSLSTGELFF. The CDR3 DNA sequence: TGTGCCAGCAGCTTGTCGACCGGGGAGCTGTTTTTT. Full variable domain (rest looked up from reference TRBV5-6 and TRBJ2-2): DAGVTQSPTHLIKTRGQQVTLRCSPKSGHDTVSWYQQALGQGPQFIFQYYEEEERQRGNFPDRFSGHQFPNYSSELNVNALLLGDSALYLCASSLSTGELFFGEGSRLTVL.

This clone was detected only a few times. V usage is TRBV6-1 and J usage is TRBJ2-1; 7 bases are a match to TRBD1. The junction had 9 bases not matched to a gene; V was cut back by 4 bases and J by 6 bases. The CDR3 length is 15 residues. Looked up from germline, CDR1 is MNHNS and CDR2 is SASEGT. In DNA, the CDR3 is TGTGCCAGCAGTGTCCAGGGGGATGTTCGCAATGAGCAGTTCTTC. It encodes CASSVQGDVRNEQFF.

This clone has a handful of counts. The chain joins TRBV9 to TRBJ2-1, with 12 bases aligning to TRBD2. In germline, CDR1 is SGDLS, CDR2 YYNGEE. With V trimmed by 1 base and J by 8 bases, 1 base remained unmatched. This CDR3 comprises 14 residues. The CDR3: CASSVTSGRHEQFF. The CDR3 DNA reads TGTGCCAGCAGCGTAACTAGCGGGAGGCATGAGCAGTTCTTC.

The rearrangement joins TRBV7-9 to TRBJ2-1, with TRBD2 matching 11 bases. This CDR3 comprises 16 residues. Unmatched junction bases numbered 7, after V lost 7 bases and J lost 2 bases. Germline loops: CDR1 SEHNR, CDR2 FQNEAQ (reference sequence). As DNA, the CDR3 is TGTGCCAGCACCCGGGGACTAGCGGCGACCTACAATGAGCAGTTCTTC. This gives the protein CASTRGLAATYNEQFF.

This clone has more than one count but fewer than ten. This chain uses TRBV30 with TRBJ1-2; the match to TRBD1 covers 7 bases. The CDR3 spans 13 residues. V trimming: 3 bases; J trimming: 7 bases; junction bases outside the gene matches: 8. Germline V CDR1 and CDR2: GTSNPN, SVGIG (reference sequence). DNA for the CDR3: TGTGCCTGGAGCTCAACAGGGGTCGGTGGCTACACCTTC. This gives the protein CAWSSTGVGGYTF.

This clone was detected only a few times. The chain carries TRBV28 and TRBJ2-7, with 9 bases matching TRBD1. Germline values: CDR1 MDHEN, CDR2 SYDVKM. The CDR3 has 13 amino acids. Trimming at V came to 8 bases and at J to 6 bases, leaving 8 bases not matched to a gene. CDR3 DNA sequence: TGTGCCAGCTATCCGGGACAGGGTACCGAGCAGTACTTC. Translating gives CASYPGQGTEQYF.

This clone was observed a few times. The chain couples TRBV7-2 to TRBJ2-5, with a weak D call TRBD2 (5 bases). This CDR3 is built from 13 residues. Deletions cut 5 bases from V and 1 base from J, with 8 bases between. The germline V gene has CDR1 SGHTA and CDR2 FQGNSA. The CDR3 sequence: CASSPLAQETQYF. The CDR3 DNA follows: TGTGCCAGCAGCCCCCTAGCCCAAGAGACCCAGTACTTC.

This clone was observed a few times. The rearrangement joins TRBV11-2 to TRBJ2-7; 10 bases match TRBD2. The V and J ends lost 3 bases and 5 bases, in that order; junction bases with no gene match: 7. The CDR3 spans 15 residues. Germline-derived CDR1 and CDR2 are SGHAT and FQNNGV. CDR3 DNA: TGTGCCAGCAGCTTTCGTACTAGCGGGACCGACGAGCAGTACTTC. This gives the protein CASSFRTSGTDEQYF.

This chain joins TRBV27 and TRBJ2-3; D is unresolved. The CDR3 loop spans 13 amino acids. V was shortened by 2 bases and J by 0 bases, with 3 bases between the two germline ends. The germline V gene has CDR1 MNHEY and CDR2 SMNVEV (reference sequence). This CDR3 is CASSLLSTDTQYF. The CDR3, as DNA: TGTGCCAGCAGTTTACTTAGCACAGATACGCAGTATTTT.

This clone appeared a few times. This rearrangement joins TRBV5-4 to TRBJ1-1; 7 bases fit TRBD1. With 0 bases clipped from V and 4 bases from J, the junction kept 6 bases outside the gene matches. This CDR3 comprises 15 residues. Germline loops: CDR1 SGHNT, CDR2 YYREEE (reference sequence). CDR3 sequence: CASSLVDRDGTEAFF. CDR3 sequence (DNA): TGTGCCAGCAGCTTGGTCGACAGGGATGGCACTGAAGCTTTCTTT. The variable domain in full, with the rest retrieved from reference TRBV5-4 and TRBJ1-1, is ETGVTQSPTHLIKTRGQQVTLRCSSQSGHNTVSWYQQALGQGPQFIFQYYREEENGRGNFPPRFSGLQFPNYSSELNVNALELDDSALYLCASSLVDRDGTEAFFGQGTRLTVV.

In its sample, this clone was seen a few times. The chain recombines TRBV30 with TRBJ2-6, with no clear D. CDR1 GTSNPN and CDR2 SVGIG come from the germline V gene (reference sequence). The CDR3 sequence is 16 residues long. V gave up 0 bases and J gave up 0 bases, with 9 bases separating them. The CDR3 DNA reads as TGTGCCTGGAGTGTAAATCCGTCCTCTGGGGCCAACGTCCTGACTTTC. Amino acid sequence: CAWSVNPSSGANVLTF.

This clone was counted a few times. V gene TRBV4-1 combines with J gene TRBJ1-2; a weak D match, TRBD1 (5 bases). Deletions cut 7 bases from V and 1 base from J, with 19 bases between. The germline CDR1 and CDR2 sequences are MGHRA and YSYEKL. CDR3 length: 16 residues. The CDR3 loop is CASTPGRGRDNYGYTF. The CDR3 nucleotides read TGCGCCAGCACCCCAGGGAGGGGACGAGATAACTATGGCTACACCTTC.

The chain uses TRBV30 and TRBJ1-5; TRBD1 is a possible D gene (6 bases). The germline V gene has CDR1 GTSNPN and CDR2 SVGIG (reference sequence). Trimming shortened V by 5 bases and J by 2 bases, and 10 bases separated the two germline ends. The CDR3 extends over 13 amino acids. The CDR3 bases are TGTGCCTGGGAGACAGGCCGCAATCAGCCCCAGCATTTT. Encoded protein: CAWETGRNQPQHF. The whole variable domain, filled in from reference TRBV30 and TRBJ1-5, reads SQTIHQWPATLVQPVGSPLSLECTVEGTSNPNLYWYRQAAGRGLQLLFYSVGIGQISSEVPQNLSASRPQDRQFILSSKKLLLSDSGFYLCAWETGRNQPQHFGDGTRLSIL.

The chain carries TRBV7-9 and TRBJ1-4; 7 bases match TRBD1. The CDR3 length is 16 residues. Germline CDR1 reads SEHNR; CDR2 reads FQNEAQ (reference sequence). V was pared by 5 bases and J by 7 bases, with 13 bases of the junction left unmatched. CDR3 sequence reads: CASSTGPTGVGEKLFF. The CDR3 nucleotides read TGTGCCAGCAGCACCGGACCAACAGGGGTCGGTGAAAAACTGTTTTTT. Using reference TRBV7-9 and TRBJ1-4 for the parts outside the CDR3, the full variable domain is DTGVSQNPRHKITKRGQNVTFRCDPISEHNRLYWYRQTLGQGPEFLTYFQNEAQLEKSRLLSDRFSAERPKGSFSTLEIQRTEQGDSAMYLCASSTGPTGVGEKLFFGSGTQLSVL.

V and J are TRBV4-1 and TRBJ2-7; D possibly corresponds to TRBD2 (6 bases). Trimming took 3 bases from V and 4 from J, leaving 16 bases between them. From germline, CDR1 is MGHRA and CDR2 YSYEKL. The CDR3 is 15 amino acids. The CDR3 sequence is CASSQDLAHYYEQYF. CDR3 bases: TGCGCCAGCAGCCAGGATCTAGCGCACTATTACGAGCAGTACTTC.

This clone was observed a few times. The J gene is TRBJ2-3, the V gene TRBV29-1, with D unresolved. CDR1 and CDR2 from the germline V gene are SQVTM and ANQGSEA. Trimming left V 4 bases short and J 6 bases short, with 17 bases between. The CDR3 contains 14 residues. This chain's CDR3 is CSVGSDSFGDTQYF. For the CDR3, the DNA is TGCAGCGTTGGCTCCGATTCTTTCGGGGATACGCAGTATTTT.

V gene TRBV7-8 combines with J gene TRBJ2-3; tentative D call: TRBD2 (5 bases). The CDR3 has 15 amino acids. Trimming stripped 3 bases from V and 5 bases from J, with 15 bases between. Germline V gene sequence: CDR1 SGHVS, CDR2 FQNEAQ. The CDR3 nucleotides are TGTGCCAGCAGCTTGTGGCTAGCCGGCGGAGATACGCAGTATTTT. This encodes CASSLWLAGGDTQYF.

This clone was counted only a few times. This chain connects TRBV4-1 to TRBJ2-6; a weak D match, TRBD1 (5 bases). The CDR3 is made up of 20 amino acids. Looked up from germline, CDR1 is MGHRA and CDR2 is YSYEKL. V lost 0 bases and J 8 bases, leaving 26 bases between the germline ends. As DNA, the CDR3 is TGCGCCAGCAGCCAAGATCGTAAGGGCAGCTTTTCTCTGGGGCCCAACGTCCTGACTTTC. It encodes CASSQDRKGSFSLGPNVLTF.

This clone showed up just a few times. J is TRBJ2-1 and V is TRBV5-1, with TRBD2 identical over 13 bases. The V and J ends lost 4 bases and 9 bases, in that order; junction bases with no gene match: 16. The CDR3 totals 18 residues. Germline CDR1 and CDR2: SGHRS and YFSETQ. CDR3 sequence: CASSRSGGGLAGVGEQFF. The CDR3 DNA is TGCGCCAGCAGCCGCAGTGGGGGTGGACTAGCGGGAGTAGGTGAGCAGTTCTTC. The full variable domain, in which reference TRBV5-1 and TRBJ2-1 provide the parts outside the CDR3, is KAGVTQTPRYLIKTRGQQVTLSCSPISGHRSVSWYQQTPGQGLQFLFEYFSETQRNKGNFPGRFSGRQFSNSRSEMNVSTLELGDSALYLCASSRSGGGLAGVGEQFFGPGTRLTVL.